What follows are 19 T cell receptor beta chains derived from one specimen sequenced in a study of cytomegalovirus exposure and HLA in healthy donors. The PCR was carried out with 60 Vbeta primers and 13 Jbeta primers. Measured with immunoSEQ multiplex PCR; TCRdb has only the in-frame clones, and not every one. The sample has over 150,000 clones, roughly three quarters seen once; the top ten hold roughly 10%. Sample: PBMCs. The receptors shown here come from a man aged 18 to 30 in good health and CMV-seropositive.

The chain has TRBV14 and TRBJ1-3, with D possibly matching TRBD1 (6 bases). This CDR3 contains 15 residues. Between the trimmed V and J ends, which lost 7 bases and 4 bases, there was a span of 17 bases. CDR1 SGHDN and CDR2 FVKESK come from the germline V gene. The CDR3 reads CASNRGAGSGNTIYF. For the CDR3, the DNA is TGTGCCAGCAATCGGGGGGCAGGTTCGGGAAACACCATATATTTT. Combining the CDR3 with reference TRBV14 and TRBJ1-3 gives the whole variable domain EAGVTQFPSHSVIEKGQTVTLRCDPISGHDNLYWYRRVMGKEIKFLLHFVKESKQDESGMPNNRFLAERTGGTYSTLKVQPAELEDSGVYFCASNRGAGSGNTIYFGEGSWLTVV.

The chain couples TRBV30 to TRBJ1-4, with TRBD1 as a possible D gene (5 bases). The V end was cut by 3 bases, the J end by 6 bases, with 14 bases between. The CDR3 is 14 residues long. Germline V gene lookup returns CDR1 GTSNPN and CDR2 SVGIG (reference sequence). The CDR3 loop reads CAWSQRGGDEKLFF. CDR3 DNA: TGTGCCTGGAGCCAACGGGGAGGGGATGAAAAACTGTTTTTT.

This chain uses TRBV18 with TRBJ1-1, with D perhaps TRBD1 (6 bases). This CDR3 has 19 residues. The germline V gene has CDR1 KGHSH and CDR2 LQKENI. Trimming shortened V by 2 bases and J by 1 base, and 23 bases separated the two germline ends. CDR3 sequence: CASSPNGARGALGNTEAFF. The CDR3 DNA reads TGTGCCAGCTCACCAAATGGGGCACGGGGGGCTCTCGGGAACACTGAAGCTTTCTTT.

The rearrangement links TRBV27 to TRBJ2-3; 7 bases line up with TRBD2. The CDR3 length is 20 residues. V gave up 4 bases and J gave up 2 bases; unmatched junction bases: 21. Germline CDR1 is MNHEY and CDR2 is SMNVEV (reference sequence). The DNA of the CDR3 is TGTGCCAGCAGTTCTACCAGGAGCGGGAAGACACTTGGTCTCACAGATACGCAGTATTTT. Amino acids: CASSSTRSGKTLGLTDTQYF.

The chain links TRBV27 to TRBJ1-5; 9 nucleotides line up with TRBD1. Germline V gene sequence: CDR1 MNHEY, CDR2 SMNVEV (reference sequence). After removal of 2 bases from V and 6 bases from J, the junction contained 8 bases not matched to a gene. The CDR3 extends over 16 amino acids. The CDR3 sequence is CASSLQSTGGGQPQHF. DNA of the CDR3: TGTGCCAGCAGTTTACAGTCAACAGGGGGCGGTCAGCCCCAGCATTTT.

DNA of the CDR3: TGTGCCAGCAGCCAAGATCCGTCCTCTCGGGTCTGGCAGTTCTTC. It translates to CASSQDPSSRVWQFF. The genes are TRBV14 and TRBJ2-1; D remains ambiguous. Trimming left V 0 bases short and J 12 bases short, with 18 bases between. Germline CDR1 reads SGHDN; CDR2 reads FVKESK. The CDR3 totals 15 residues.

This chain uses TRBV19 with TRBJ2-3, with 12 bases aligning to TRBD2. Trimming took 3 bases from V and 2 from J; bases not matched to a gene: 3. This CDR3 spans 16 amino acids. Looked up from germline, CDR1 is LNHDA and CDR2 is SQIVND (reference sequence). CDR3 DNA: TGTGCCAGTAGTATTCTAGCGGGGGGGTCCACAGATACGCAGTATTTT. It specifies CASSILAGGSTDTQYF.

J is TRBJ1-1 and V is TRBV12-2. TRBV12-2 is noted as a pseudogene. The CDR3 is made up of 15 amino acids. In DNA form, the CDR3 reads TGTGCAAGTCGCTATGTTAGAGAGTGGAACACTGAAGCTTTCTTT. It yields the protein CASRYVREWNTEAFF.

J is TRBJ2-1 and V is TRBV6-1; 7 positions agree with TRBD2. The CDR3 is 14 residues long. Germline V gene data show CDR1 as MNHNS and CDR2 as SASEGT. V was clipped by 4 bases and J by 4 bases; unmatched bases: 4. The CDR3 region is CASSVGAGYNEQFF. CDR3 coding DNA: TGTGCCAGCAGTGTGGGAGCGGGATACAATGAGCAGTTCTTC.

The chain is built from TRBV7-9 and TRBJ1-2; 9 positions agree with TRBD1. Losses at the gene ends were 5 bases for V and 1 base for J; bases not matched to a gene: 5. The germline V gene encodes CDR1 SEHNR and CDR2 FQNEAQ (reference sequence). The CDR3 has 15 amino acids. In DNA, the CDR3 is TGTGCCAGCAGCCCCCGGGACAGGGTTAACTATGGCTACACCTTC. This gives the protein CASSPRDRVNYGYTF.

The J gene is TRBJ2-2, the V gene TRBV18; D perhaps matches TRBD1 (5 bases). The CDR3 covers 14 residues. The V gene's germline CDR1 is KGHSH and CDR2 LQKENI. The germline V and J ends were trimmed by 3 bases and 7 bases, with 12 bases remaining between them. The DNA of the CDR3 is TGTGCCAGCTCACCGACGGCAGGGCGCGGGGAGCTGTTTTTT. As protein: CASSPTAGRGELFF.

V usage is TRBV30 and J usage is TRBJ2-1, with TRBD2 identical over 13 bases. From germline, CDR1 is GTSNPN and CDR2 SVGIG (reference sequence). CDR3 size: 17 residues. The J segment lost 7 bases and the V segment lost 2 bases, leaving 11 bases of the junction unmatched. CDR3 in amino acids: CAWSKTAGLAGRNEQFF. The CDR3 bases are TGTGCCTGGAGTAAAACGGCGGGACTAGCGGGGAGGAATGAGCAGTTCTTC.

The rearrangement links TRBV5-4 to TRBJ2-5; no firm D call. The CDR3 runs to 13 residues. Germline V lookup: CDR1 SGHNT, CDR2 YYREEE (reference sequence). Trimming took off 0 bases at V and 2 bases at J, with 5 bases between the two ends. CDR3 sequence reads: CASSLAQQETQYF. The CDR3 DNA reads TGTGCCAGCAGCTTGGCACAGCAAGAGACCCAGTACTTC.

CDR3 amino acids: CSVEDGEQCGTF. The CDR3, as DNA: TGCAGCGTTGAAGATGGTGAACAGTGTGGCACCTTC. V is TRBV29-1 and J is TRBJ1-2, with D uncertain. CDR3 length equals 12 residues. V was trimmed by 0 bases and J by 13 bases, leaving 15 bases between them. From germline, CDR1 is SQVTM and CDR2 ANQGSEA.

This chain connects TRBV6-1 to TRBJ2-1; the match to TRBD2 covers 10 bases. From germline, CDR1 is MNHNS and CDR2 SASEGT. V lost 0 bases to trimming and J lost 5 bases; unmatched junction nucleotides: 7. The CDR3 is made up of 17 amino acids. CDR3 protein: CASSEAITSGINNEQFF. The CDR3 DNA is TGTGCCAGCAGTGAAGCCATAACTAGCGGGATTAACAATGAGCAGTTCTTC.

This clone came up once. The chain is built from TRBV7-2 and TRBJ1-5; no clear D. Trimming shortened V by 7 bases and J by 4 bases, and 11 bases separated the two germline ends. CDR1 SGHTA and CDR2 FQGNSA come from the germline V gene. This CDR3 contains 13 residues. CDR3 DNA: TGTGCCAGCAACGAAAGAGGGAATCAGCCCCAGCATTTT. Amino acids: CASNERGNQPQHF.

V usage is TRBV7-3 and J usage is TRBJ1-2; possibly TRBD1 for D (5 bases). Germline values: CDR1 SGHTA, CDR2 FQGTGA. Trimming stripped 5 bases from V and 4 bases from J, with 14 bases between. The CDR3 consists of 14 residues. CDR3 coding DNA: TGTGCCAGCAGCCCAGGGACTGGCAGCTATGGCTACACCTTC. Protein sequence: CASSPGTGSYGYTF.

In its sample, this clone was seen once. The chain's CDR3 is CASSPPDRGLSYTF. For the CDR3, the DNA is TGTGCCAGCTCACCACCCGACAGGGGGCTCTCCTACACCTTC. J is TRBJ1-2 and V is TRBV18; 10 bases match TRBD1. The CDR3 sequence is 14 residues long. CDR1 is KGHSH and CDR2 is LQKENI in the germline V gene. With V trimmed by 0 bases and J by 10 bases, 5 bases remained unmatched. Combining the CDR3 with reference TRBV18 and TRBJ1-2 gives the whole variable domain NAGVMQNPRHLVRRRGQEARLRCSPMKGHSHVYWYRQLPEEGLKFMVYLQKENIIDESGMPKERFSAEFPKEGPSILRIQQVVRGDSAAYFCASSPPDRGLSYTFGSGTRLTVV.

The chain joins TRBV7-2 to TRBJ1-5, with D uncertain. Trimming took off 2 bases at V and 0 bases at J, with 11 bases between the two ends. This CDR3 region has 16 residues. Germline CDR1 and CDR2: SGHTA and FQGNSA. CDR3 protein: CASSLISRGSNQPQHF. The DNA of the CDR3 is TGTGCCAGCAGCTTAATCTCCCGGGGTAGCAATCAGCCCCAGCATTTT.